Described below is a single T cell receptor (beta chain) sequence and its context. The antigen is unknown. Investigators divided CD4+ cells into CD45RA+ naive and CD45RA-negative memory subsets. This entry belongs to a study of shared clonotypes between healthy human individuals. Study details: Per-donor plates numbered three CD4 naive, three CD4 memory, two CD8 naive and one CD8 memory.

Germline V CDR1 and CDR2: SGHRS, YFSETQ. The V and J ends lost 5 bases and 2 bases respectively, with 13 bases between them. The CDR3 is 15 residues long. Study-wide results and limits: Non-shared clonotypes had lower generation probabilities than those shared by all four donors.

Sequenced by immunoSEQ multiplex PCR; TCRdb stores in-frame clones only, minus some. Found here are 2 million to 2.5 million clones, roughly 90% of them singletons; the top ten hold 0.37%. The sample was naive CD4+ T cells from PBMCs. The subset was: CD45RA+ positively selected. This receptor was identified in a man between 18 and 29 years old in good health. Some clones in this sample may be carry-over from other donors' samples. The chain combines TRBV5-1 with TRBJ1-4; unclear D gene. The CDR3 loop reads CASSGLGGTNEKLFF. The CDR3 DNA sequence: TGCGCCAGCAGTGGCCTGGGAGGGACTAATGAAAAACTGTTTTTT.